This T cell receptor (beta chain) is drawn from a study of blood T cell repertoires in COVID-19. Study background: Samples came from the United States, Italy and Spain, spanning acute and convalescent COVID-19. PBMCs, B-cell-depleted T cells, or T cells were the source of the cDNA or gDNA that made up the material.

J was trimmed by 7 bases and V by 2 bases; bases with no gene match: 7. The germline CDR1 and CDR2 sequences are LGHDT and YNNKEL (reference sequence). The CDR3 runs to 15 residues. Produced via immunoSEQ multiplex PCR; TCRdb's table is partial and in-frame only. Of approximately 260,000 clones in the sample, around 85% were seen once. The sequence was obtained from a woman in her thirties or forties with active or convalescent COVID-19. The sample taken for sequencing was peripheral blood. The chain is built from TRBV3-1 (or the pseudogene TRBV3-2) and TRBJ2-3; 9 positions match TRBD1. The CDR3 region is CASSQSGTGLHTQYF. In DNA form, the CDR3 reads TGTGCCAGCAGCCAATCCGGGACAGGGCTCCATACGCAGTATTTT.